This T cell receptor (beta chain) was obtained from a study of cytomegalovirus exposure and HLA in healthy donors. Study as a whole: Previous work identified 100 million or so unique TCR beta sequences from about 200 million T cells.

Deletions cut 4 bases from V and 6 bases from J, with 12 bases between. The germline V gene has CDR1 SGHDN and CDR2 FVKESK. The CDR3 extends over 14 amino acids. Participants comprised healthy donors of bone marrow. This clone was seen a few times. In the PCR, 60 Vbeta and 13 Jbeta primers were used. TCRdb keeps only in-frame clones here, not all; method: immunoSEQ multiplex PCR. Here the sample spans 130,000 or so clones, roughly 8.6% being singletons. The sequence was obtained from a woman aged 40 to 50 in good health and CMV-seropositive. The rearrangement uses TRBV14 and TRBJ2-2, with D possibly matching TRBD1 (6 bases). The sequenced sample was PBMCs. CDR3 amino acids: CASSRGRGSGELFF. In DNA, the CDR3 is TGTGCCAGCAGCCGGGGCAGGGGATCCGGGGAGCTGTTTTTT.